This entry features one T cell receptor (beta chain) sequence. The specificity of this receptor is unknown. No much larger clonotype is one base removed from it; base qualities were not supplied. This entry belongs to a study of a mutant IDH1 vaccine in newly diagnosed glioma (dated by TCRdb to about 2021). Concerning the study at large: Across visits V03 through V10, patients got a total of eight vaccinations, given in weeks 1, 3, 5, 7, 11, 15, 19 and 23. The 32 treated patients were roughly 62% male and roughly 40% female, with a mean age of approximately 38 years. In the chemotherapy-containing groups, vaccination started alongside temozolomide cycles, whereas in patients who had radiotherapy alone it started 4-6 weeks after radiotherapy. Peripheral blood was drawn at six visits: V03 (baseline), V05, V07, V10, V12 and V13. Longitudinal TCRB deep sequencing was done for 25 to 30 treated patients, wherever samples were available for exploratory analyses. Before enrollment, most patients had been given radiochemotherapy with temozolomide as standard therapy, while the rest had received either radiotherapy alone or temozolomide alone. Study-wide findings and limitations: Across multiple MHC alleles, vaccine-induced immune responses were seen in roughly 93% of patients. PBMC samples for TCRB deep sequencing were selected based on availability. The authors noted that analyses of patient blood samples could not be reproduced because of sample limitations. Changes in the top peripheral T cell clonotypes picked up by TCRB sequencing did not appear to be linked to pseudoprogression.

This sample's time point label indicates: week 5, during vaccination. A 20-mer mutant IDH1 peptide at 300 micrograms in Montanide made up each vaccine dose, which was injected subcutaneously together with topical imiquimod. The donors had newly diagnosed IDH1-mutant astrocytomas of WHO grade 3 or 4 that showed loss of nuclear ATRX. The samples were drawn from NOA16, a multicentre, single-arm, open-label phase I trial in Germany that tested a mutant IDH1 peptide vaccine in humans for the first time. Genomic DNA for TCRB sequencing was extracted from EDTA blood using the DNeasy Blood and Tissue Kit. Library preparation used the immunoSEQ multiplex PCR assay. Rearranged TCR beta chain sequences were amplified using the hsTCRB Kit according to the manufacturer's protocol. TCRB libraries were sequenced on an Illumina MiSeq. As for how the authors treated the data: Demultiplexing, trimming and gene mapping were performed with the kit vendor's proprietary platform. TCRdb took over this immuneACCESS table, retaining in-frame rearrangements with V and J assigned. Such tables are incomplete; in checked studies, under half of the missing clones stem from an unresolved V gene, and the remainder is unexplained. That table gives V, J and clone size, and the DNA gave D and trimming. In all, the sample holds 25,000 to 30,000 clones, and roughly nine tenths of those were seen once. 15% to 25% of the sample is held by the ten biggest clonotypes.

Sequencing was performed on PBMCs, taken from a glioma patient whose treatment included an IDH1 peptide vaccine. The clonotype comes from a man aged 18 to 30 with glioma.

The CDR3 region reads CSASRSTEAFF. DNA sequence: TGCAGTGCTAGTCGGTCCACTGAAGCTTTCTTT. Here the chain combines TRBV20-1 and TRBJ1-1; the D gene cannot be resolved reliably. The CDR3 covers 11 residues, taking in both the cysteine and the phenylalanine. Only the CDR3 part of the read is kept: 33 bases, read in frame from the first base. V loses 3 bases, J loses 4 bases, and the germline ends lie 6 bases apart. The germline V gene (reference sequence) sets CDR1 to DFQATT and CDR2 to SNEGSKA.